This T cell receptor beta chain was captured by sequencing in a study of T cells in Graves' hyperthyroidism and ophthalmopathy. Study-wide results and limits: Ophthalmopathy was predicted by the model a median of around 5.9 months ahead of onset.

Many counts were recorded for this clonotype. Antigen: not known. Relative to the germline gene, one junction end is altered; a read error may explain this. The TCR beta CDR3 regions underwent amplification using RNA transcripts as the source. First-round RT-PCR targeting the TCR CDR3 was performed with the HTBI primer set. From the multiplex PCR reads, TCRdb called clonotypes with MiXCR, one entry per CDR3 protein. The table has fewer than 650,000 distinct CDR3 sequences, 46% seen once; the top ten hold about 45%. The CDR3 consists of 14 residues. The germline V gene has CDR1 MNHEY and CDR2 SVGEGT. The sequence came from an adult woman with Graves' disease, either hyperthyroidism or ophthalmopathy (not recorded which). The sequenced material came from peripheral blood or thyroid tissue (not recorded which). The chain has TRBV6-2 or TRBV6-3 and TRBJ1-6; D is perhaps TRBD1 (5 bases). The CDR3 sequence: CASRLGLYDSPLHF. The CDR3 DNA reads TGTGCCAGCAGACTGGGACTCTATGATTCACCCCTCCACTTT.